Listed below are T cell receptor beta chains from one sample, sequenced in a study of cytomegalovirus exposure and HLA in healthy donors. Using immunoSEQ multiplex PCR, the repertoire was profiled, and TCRdb retains in-frame clones only, with some absent. The repertoire holds 200,000 to 250,000 clones, with about four fifths as singletons. Sequenced input: PBMCs. These receptor sequences come from a woman aged 45-59 years in good health and CMV-seropositive. Both conserved end residues are part of each CDR3. Fields, in order: J gene, D gene, V gene, CDR3 protein. A D gene is named only where the DNA matches it firmly.

TRBJ1-6 | TRBD1 | TRBV19 | CASTRQGASPLHF
TRBJ1-4 | TRBD1 | TRBV4-3 | CASSQDYRGEREKLFF
TRBJ2-5 | TRBD1 | TRBV5-6 | CASNQLGQTQETQYF
TRBJ1-2 | . | TRBV5-1 | CASSFSGLTNGYTF
TRBJ1-1 | . | TRBV11-2 | CASTETRRAWDTEAFF
TRBJ1-2 | . | TRBV29-1 | CSVGPFSGYTF
TRBJ1-4 | . | TRBV19 | CASSYKIRDIKEKLFF
TRBJ2-3 | TRBD1 | TRBV27 | CASSLGQGRGDTQYF
TRBJ1-5 | . | TRBV6-6 | CASTPLGSQPQHF
TRBJ2-6 | . | TRBV4-2 | CASSQDMSSGANVLTF
TRBJ1-3 | TRBD1 | TRBV4-1 | CASSQNRGENTIYF
TRBJ1-6 | . | TRBV9 | CASSTHIAGNSPLHF
TRBJ1-5 | . | TRBV5-6 | CASSFSGDSNQPQHF
TRBJ1-2 | TRBD1 | TRBV25-1 | CASSEWTGTQNGYTF
TRBJ2-3 | TRBD1 | TRBV7-9 | CASSTRTGRTDTQYF
TRBJ2-1 | . | TRBV11-3 | CASSLVAGPYNEQFF
TRBJ1-5 | . | TRBV14 | CASRDTGSNQPQHF
TRBJ1-2 | TRBD1 | TRBV4-2 | CASSQTGTGRYGYTF
TRBJ1-1 | TRBD1 | TRBV6-5 | CARKGEDRGYTEAFF
TRBJ2-2 | TRBD1 | TRBV5-1 | CASNPMTGTHTGELFF
TRBJ2-3 | TRBD1 | TRBV9 | CASSVTGQGAMGTDTQYF
TRBJ2-1 | TRBD2 | TRBV27 | CASLPLAGGDNEQFF
TRBJ1-5 | . | TRBV19 | CASSKGDRQPQHF
TRBJ1-1 | . | TRBV5-1 | CASSLAVLDTEAFF
TRBJ2-5 | . | TRBV7-2 | CASSSFTSADETQYF
TRBJ1-3 | TRBD1 | TRBV6-5 | CASSPWDSSGNTIYF
TRBJ1-1 | TRBD1 | TRBV7-9 | CASSFRTGRNTEAFF
TRBJ2-5 | . | TRBV5-8 | CASGHYSQETQYF
TRBJ1-6 | TRBD1 | TRBV11-3 | CASRETGGRSPLHF
TRBJ2-1 | . | TRBV6-6 | CASSYGRNEQFF
TRBJ1-1 | . | TRBV5-8 | CASSLGEVGSEAFF